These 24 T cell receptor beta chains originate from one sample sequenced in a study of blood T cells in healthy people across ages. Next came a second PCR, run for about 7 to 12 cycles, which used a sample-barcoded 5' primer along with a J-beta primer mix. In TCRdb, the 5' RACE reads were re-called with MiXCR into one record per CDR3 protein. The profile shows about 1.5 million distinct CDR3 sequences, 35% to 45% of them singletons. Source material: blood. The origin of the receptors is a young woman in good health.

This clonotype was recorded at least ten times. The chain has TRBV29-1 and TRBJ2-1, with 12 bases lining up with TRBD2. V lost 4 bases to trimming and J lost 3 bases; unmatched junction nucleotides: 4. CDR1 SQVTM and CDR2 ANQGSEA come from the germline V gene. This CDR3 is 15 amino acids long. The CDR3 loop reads CSVGLAGGSYNEQFF. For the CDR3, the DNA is TGCAGCGTTGGGCTAGCGGGGGGGAGCTACAATGAGCAGTTCTTC.

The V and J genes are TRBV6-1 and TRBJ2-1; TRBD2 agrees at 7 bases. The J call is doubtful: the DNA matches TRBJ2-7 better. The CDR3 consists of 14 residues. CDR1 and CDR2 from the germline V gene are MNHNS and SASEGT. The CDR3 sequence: CASSGGTNYNEQYF. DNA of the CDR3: TGTGCCAGCAGTGGCGGGACTAACTACAATGAGCAGTACTTC.

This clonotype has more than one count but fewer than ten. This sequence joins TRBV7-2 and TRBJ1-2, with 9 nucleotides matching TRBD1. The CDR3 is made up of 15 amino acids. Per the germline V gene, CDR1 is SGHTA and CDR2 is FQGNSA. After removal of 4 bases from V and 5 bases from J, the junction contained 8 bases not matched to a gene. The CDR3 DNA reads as TGTGCCAGCAGCTCGAAGAGGACAGGGGCTTATGGCTACACCTTC. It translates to CASSSKRTGAYGYTF.

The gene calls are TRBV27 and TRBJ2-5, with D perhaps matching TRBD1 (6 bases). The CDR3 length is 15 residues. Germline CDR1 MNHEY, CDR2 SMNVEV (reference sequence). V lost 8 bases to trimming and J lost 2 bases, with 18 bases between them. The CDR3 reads CASRTVTGSQETQYF. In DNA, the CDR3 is TGTGCCAGCCGTACCGTAACAGGGTCTCAAGAGACCCAGTACTTC.

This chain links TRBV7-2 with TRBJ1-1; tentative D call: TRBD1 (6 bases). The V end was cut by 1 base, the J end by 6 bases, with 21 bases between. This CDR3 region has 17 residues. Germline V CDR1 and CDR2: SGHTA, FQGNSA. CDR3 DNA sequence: TGTGCCAGCAGCTTAGTCTGGGGACAAACGGTAGTGGCTGAAGCTTTCTTT. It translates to CASSLVWGQTVVAEAFF.

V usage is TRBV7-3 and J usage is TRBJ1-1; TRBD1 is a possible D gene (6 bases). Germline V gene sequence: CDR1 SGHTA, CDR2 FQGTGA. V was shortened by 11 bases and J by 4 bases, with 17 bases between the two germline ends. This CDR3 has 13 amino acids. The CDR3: CAGTATGTTEAFF. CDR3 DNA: TGTGCCGGCACCGCAACAGGGACCACTGAAGCTTTCTTT. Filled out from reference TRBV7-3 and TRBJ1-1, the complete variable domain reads GAGVSQTPSNKVTEKGKYVELRCDPISGHTALYWYRQSLGQGPEFLIYFQGTGAADDSGLPNDRFFAVRPEGSVSTLKIQRTERGDSAVYLCAGTATGTTEAFFGQGTRLTVV.

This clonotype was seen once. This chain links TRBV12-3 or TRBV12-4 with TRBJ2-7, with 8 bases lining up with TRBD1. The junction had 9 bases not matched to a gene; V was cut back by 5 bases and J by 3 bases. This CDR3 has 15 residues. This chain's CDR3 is CASSKDRAARYEQYF. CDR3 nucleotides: TGTGCCAGCAGTAAGGACAGGGCGGCCCGCTACGAGCAGTACTTC.

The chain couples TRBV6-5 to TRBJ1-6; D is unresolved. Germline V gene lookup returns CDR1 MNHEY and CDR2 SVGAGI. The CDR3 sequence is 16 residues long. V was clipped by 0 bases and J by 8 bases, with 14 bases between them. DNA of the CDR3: TGTGCCAGCAGTTACTCTCCCCCGGGGAGAGATTCACCCCTCCACTTT. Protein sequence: CASSYSPPGRDSPLHF.

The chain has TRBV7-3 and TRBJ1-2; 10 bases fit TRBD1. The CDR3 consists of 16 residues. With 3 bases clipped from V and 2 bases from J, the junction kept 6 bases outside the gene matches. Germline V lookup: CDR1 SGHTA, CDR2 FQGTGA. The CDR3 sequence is CASSLRTGGFNYGYTF. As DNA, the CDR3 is TGTGCCAGCAGCTTGCGGACAGGGGGGTTCAACTATGGCTACACCTTC.

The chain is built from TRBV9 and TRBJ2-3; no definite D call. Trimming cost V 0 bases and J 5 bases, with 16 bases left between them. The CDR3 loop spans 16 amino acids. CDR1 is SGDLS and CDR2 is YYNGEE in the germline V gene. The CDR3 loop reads CASSVAWGIDGDTQYF. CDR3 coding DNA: TGTGCCAGCAGCGTAGCTTGGGGTATAGATGGAGATACGCAGTATTTT.

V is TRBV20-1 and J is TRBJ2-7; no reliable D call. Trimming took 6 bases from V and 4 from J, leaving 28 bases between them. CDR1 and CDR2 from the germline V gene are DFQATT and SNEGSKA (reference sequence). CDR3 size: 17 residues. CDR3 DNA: TGCAGTGCCCCACGCCCTTACAGACATAAGGCACAATACGAGCAGTACTTC. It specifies CSAPRPYRHKAQYEQYF.

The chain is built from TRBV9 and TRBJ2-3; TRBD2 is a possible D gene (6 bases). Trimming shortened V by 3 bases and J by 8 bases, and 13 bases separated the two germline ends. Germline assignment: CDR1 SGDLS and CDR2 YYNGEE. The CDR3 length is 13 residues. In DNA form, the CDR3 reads TGTGCCAGCAGCGGCGGGACCAGTTCTACGCAGTATTTT. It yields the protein CASSGGTSSTQYF.

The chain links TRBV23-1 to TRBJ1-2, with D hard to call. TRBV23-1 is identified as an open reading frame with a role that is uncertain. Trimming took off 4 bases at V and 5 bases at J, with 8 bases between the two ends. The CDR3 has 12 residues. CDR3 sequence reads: CASSRLTYGYTF. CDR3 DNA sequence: TGCGCCAGCAGTCGGTTGACTTATGGCTACACCTTC.

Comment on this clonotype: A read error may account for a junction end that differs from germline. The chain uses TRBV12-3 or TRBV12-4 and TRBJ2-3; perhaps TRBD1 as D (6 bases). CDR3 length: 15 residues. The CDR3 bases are TGTGCCAGCAGTTTCGCGGCAGGGGAAGCAGATACGCAATATTTT. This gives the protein CASSFAAGEADTQYF.

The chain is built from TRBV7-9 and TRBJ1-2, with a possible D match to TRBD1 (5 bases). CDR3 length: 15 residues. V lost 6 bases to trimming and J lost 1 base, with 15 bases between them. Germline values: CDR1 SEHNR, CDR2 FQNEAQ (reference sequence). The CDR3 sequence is CASSLVGESNYGYTF. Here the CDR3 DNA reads TGTGCCAGCAGTCTTGTAGGGGAAAGTAACTATGGCTACACCTTC. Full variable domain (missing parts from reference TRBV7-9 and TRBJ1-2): DTGVSQNPRHKITKRGQNVTFRCDPISEHNRLYWYRQTLGQGPEFLTYFQNEAQLEKSRLLSDRFSAERPKGSFSTLEIQRTEQGDSAMYLCASSLVGESNYGYTFGSGTRLTVV.

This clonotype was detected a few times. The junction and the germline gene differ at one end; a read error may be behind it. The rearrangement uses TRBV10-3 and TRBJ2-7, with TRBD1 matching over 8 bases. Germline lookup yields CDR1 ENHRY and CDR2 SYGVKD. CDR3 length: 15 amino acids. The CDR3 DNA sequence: TGTGCCATCGCTGACGGACAGGGCGCAGCCTACGAACAGTACTTC. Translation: CAIADGQGAAYEQYF.

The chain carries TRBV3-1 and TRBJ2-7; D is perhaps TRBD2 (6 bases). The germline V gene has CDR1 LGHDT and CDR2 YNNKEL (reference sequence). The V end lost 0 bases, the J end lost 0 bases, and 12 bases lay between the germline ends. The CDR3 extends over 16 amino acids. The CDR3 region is CASSQDLTRGSYEQYF. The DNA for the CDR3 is TGTGCCAGCAGCCAAGATTTGACTAGGGGCTCCTACGAGCAGTACTTC.

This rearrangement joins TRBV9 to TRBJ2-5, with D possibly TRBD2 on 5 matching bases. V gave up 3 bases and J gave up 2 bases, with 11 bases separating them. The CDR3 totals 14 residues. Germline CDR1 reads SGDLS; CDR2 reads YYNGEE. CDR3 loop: CASSGSGLQETQYF. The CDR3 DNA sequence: TGTGCCAGCAGCGGAAGTGGACTTCAAGAGACCCAGTACTTC.

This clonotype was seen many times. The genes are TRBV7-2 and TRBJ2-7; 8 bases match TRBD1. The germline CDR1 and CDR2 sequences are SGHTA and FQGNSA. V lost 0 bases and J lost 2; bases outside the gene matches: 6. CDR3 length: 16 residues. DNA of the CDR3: TGTGCCAGCAGCTTAGCTCCTCGGACAGGGACCTACGAGCAGTACTTC. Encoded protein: CASSLAPRTGTYEQYF.

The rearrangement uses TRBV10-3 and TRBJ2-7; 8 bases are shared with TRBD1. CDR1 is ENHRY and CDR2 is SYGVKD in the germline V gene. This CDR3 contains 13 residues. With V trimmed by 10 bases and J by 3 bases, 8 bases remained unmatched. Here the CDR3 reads CATSDRADYEQYF. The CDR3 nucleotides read TGTGCCACCTCGGACAGGGCAGACTACGAGCAGTACTTC.

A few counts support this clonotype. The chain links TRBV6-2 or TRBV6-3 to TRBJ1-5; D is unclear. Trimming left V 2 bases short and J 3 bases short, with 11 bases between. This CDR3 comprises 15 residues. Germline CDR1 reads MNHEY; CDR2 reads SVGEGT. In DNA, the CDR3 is TGTGCCAGCAGTTACGGAGAACTGCCCAATCAGCCCCAGCATTTT. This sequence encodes CASSYGELPNQPQHF.

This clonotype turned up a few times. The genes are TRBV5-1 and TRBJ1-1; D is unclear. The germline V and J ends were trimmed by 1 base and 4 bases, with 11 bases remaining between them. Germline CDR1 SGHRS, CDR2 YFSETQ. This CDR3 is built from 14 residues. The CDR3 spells CASSLSQEITEAFF. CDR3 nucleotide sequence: TGCGCCAGCAGCTTGTCTCAGGAGATCACTGAAGCTTTCTTT.

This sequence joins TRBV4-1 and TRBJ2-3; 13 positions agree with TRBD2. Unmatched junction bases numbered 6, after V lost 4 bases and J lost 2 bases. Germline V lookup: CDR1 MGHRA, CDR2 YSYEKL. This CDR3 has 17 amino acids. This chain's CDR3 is CASSLGTSGEITDTQYF. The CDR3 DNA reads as TGCGCCAGCAGCCTCGGGACTAGCGGGGAGATCACAGATACGCAGTATTTT.

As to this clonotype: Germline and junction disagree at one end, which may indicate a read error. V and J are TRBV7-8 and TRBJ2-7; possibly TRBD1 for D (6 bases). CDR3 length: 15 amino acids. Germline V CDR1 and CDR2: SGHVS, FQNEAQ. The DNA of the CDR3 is TGTGCCATCAGCTTATACAGGGAGAGCTCCTACGAGCAGTACTTC. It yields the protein CAISLYRESSYEQYF.